Listed below are T cell receptor beta chains from one sample, sequenced in a study of tumor-infiltrating lymphocytes in oesophageal squamous cell carcinoma. TCRdb re-derived calls from the PCR reads in MiXCR, one entry per CDR3 protein. Here the sample spans approximately 9,700 distinct CDR3 sequences, around three fifths being singletons. Sequencing was done on a sample of esophageal tumor tissue. The receptors come from a male donor with esophageal squamous cell carcinoma. Both conserved end residues are part of each CDR3. The order of the fields is V gene, clone size, D gene, J gene, CDR3 DNA, CDR3 protein. A D gene is named only where the DNA matches it firmly. Rows give clone size only sometimes, using once, few, many, or a class for an expanded clone.

TRBV7-3	-	TRBD2	TRBJ2-1	TGTGCCAGCAGCTTAGTAACTAGCGGGAGGTACAATGAGCAGTTCTTC	CASSLVTSGRYNEQFF
TRBV24-1	-	TRBD1	TRBJ2-1	TGTGCCACCAGTGAGGGGACAGGGCCCTACAATGAGCAGTTCTTC	CATSEGTGPYNEQFF
TRBV7-2	few	-	TRBJ2-1	TGTGCCAGCAGCTTACTAGGGCACGGCGGGTACAATGAGCAGTTCTTC	CASSLLGHGGYNEQFF
TRBV24-1	-	-	TRBJ2-3	TGTGCCACCAGTGTTAGCGCTAGTTCAGATACGCAGTATTTT	CATSVSASSDTQYF
TRBV6-6	-	-	TRBJ2-1	TGTGCCAGCAGTTACTCGGGACGGGGGAGTAGCTCCTACAATGAGCAGTTCTTC	CASSYSGRGSSSYNEQFF
TRBV6-1	few	-	TRBJ2-7	TGTGCCAGCAGTATACGGCCTTACGAGCAGTACTTC	CASSIRPYEQYF
TRBV7-3	-	TRBD2	TRBJ2-1	TGTGCCAGCAGCTTGGAGAGCGGGGGGCCTTCAGAGCAGTTCTTC	CASSLESGGPSEQFF
TRBV18	many	-	TRBJ2-5	TGTGCCAGCTCAGCTCTGCATGAGCAGTACTTC	CASSALHEQYF
TRBV24-1	-	TRBD2	TRBJ2-3	TGTGCCACCAGGAAAGCGGGGGCCTCCACAGATACGCAGTATTTT	CATRKAGASTDTQYF
TRBV7-8	-	-	TRBJ1-5	TGTGCCAGCAGCTTAGAAGGAGGGGTGCAGCCCCAGCATTTT	CASSLEGGVQPQHF
TRBV7-8	-	TRBD2	TRBJ2-7	TGTGCCAGCAGCTTCCTTAGCGGGAGCCTTTACGAGCAGTACTTC	CASSFLSGSLYEQYF
TRBV7-8	many	-	TRBJ2-3	TGTGCCAGCAGCCGGACAGTCTTGAGCACAGATACGCAGTATTTT	CASSRTVLSTDTQYF
TRBV6-1	-	TRBD2	TRBJ2-5	TGTGCCAGCAGTGAAACAGCGGGGTCACAAGAGACCCAGTACTTC	CASSETAGSQETQYF
TRBV7-3	-	TRBD2	TRBJ2-7	TGTGCCAGCAGACTAGCGGGAGCGTCTATCTCCTACGAGCAGTACTTC	CASRLAGASISYEQYF
TRBV27	-	TRBD1	TRBJ2-4	TGTGCCAGCAGGGACAGGGTTTGGCCCAAAAACATTCAGTACTTC	CASRDRVWPKNIQYF
TRBV7-2	-	TRBD2	TRBJ2-1	TGTGCCAGCAGCTTTGGGACTAGTGTCGCCAATGAGCAGTTCTTC	CASSFGTSVANEQFF
TRBV7-8	-	-	TRBJ2-7	TGTGCCAGCAGCTTAGTAATAGGGCTCTACGAGCAGTACTTC	CASSLVIGLYEQYF
TRBV7-3	-	TRBD1	TRBJ1-1	TGTGCCAGCAGACAAGACAGGGGGGAAGCTTTCTTT	CASRQDRGEAFF
TRBV12-3/TRBV12-4	few	-	TRBJ2-5	TGTGCCAGCGGTGCGTTGGCGGGATCCTACAATGAGCAGTACTTC	CASGALAGSYNEQYF
TRBV12-3/TRBV12-4	-	-	TRBJ2-5	TGTGCCAGCAGTTTCGCCAGTGGGAAAGAGACCCAGTACTTC	CASSFASGKETQYF
TRBV7-2	-	-	TRBJ1-1	TGTGCCAGCAGCTTTCAACTCCCTAAGGGAGGAGGAACTGAAGCTTTCTTT	CASSFQLPKGGGTEAFF
TRBV7-2	-	TRBD1	TRBJ2-1	TGTGCCAGCAGCCCGGGGGACAGGCCATACAATGAGCAGTTCTTC	CASSPGDRPYNEQFF
TRBV7-2	-	-	TRBJ2-7	TGTGCCAGCAGCTGGAGCTCCTACGAGCAGTACTTC	CASSWSSYEQYF
TRBV11-1	-	-	TRBJ2-7	TGTGCCAGCAGCTTGGGGCCAGGGACGAGGGAGCAGTACTTC	CASSLGPGTREQYF
TRBV2	many	TRBD2	TRBJ2-7	TGTGCCAGCAGCTCCGGCGGGGGGCTTGATTCACCCCTCCACTTC	CASSSGGGLDSPLHF
TRBV7-4	-	-	TRBJ2-1	TGTGCCAGCAGCGTTGGACAGCGGGTAAGGTTCAATGAGCAGTTCTTC	CASSVGQRVRFNEQFF